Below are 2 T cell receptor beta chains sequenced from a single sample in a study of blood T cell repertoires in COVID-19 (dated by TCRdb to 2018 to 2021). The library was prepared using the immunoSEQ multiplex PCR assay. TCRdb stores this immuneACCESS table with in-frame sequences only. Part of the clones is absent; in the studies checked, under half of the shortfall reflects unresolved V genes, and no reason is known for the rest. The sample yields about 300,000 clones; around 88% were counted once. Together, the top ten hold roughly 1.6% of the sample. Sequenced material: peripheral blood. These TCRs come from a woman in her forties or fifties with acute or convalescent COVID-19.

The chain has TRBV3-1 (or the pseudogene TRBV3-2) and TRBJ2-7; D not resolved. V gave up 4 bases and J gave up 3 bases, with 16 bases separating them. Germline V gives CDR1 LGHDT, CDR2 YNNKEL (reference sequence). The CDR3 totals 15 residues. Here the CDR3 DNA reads TGTGCCAGCAGCCGTCGCCGCTACGTCATCTACGAGCAGTACTTC. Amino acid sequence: CASSRRRYVIYEQYF.

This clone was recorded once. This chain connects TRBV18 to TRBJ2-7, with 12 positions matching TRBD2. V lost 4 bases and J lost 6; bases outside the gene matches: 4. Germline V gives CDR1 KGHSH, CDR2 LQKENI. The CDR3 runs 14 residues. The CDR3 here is CASSQTSGSREQYF. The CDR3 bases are TGTGCCAGCTCACAGACTAGCGGGAGTCGCGAGCAGTACTTC.